This T cell receptor beta chain came from a study of CD4 T cells in relation to SARS-CoV-2 and coronaviruses. In the case of this clone: No antigen is known for it.

This CDR3 contains 16 residues. Germline CDR1 reads SNHLY; CDR2 reads FYNNEI. Germline trimming cut 0 bases from V and 4 bases from J; bases unmatched to any gene: 7. Before the COVID-19 pandemic, during about 2011-2019, CD4+ T cells were taken from unexposed donors. After less than 11 days of culture, CD4+ T cells were isolated. The protocol was immunoSEQ multiplex PCR, while the TCRdb copy is restricted to in-frame clones and leaves out a portion. The data hold about 26,000 clones, with approximately 73% observed a single time. The source of this sequence is a human donor in good health. Specimen: CD4+ T cells from PBMCs, cultured in vitro. V and J are TRBV2 and TRBJ2-5; TRBD2 matches 8 bases. In nucleotides, the CDR3 is TGTGCCAGCAGTGAAGCGGGCCGGGGGGGCATAGAGACCCAGTACTTC. It codes for CASSEAGRGGIETQYF. The full variable domain, with the rest looked up from reference TRBV2 and TRBJ2-5, is EPEVTQTPSHQVTQMGQEVILRCVPISNHLYFYWYRQILGQKVEFLVSFYNNEISEKSEIFDDQFSVERPDGSNFTLKIRSTKLEDSAMYFCASSEAGRGGIETQYFGPGTRLLVL.